These 23 T cell receptor beta chains originate from one sample sequenced in a study of Ad26.COV2.S vaccination and SARS-CoV-2 variants. Treatment: about 20 received Ad26.COV2.S at low or high dose, single or two shots; five or six received placebo; per-sample allocation not given. Collection of samples fell on day 63 after the first vaccine or placebo injection. The method was immunoSEQ multiplex PCR; TCRdb's version includes in-frame clones alone and lacks a portion of them. The repertoire includes some 340,000 clones, approximately 80% of them detected once, and roughly 2% sits in the top ten. Sample: peripheral blood, taken in a trial of Ad26.COV2.S vaccine versus placebo. The receptors stem from a person between 18 and 65 years old who received the Ad26.COV2.S COVID-19 vaccine or a placebo.

As DNA, the CDR3 is TGCGCCAGCAGCCTCAGGGAGGACACTGAAGCTTTCTTT. Its protein product is CASSLREDTEAFF. The chain links TRBV4-1 to TRBJ1-1, with D possibly matching TRBD1 (5 bases). The CDR3 consists of 13 residues. Between the trimmed V and J ends, which lost 4 bases and 3 bases, there was a span of 9 bases. Germline V CDR1 and CDR2: MGHRA, YSYEKL.

V and J are TRBV6-5 and TRBJ2-3; TRBD1 matches at 7 bases. The germline gives CDR1 MNHEY, CDR2 SVGAGI. This CDR3 contains 16 residues. After removal of 2 bases from V and 3 bases from J, the junction contained 8 bases not matched to a gene. The CDR3 protein is CASSYLRGLGTDTQYF. The DNA of the CDR3 is TGTGCCAGCAGTTACCTGAGGGGGCTGGGTACAGATACGCAGTATTTT.

The V gene is TRBV7-2, the J gene TRBJ1-3, with no clear D. This CDR3 has 13 amino acids. V dropped 8 bases and J dropped 2 bases, with 10 bases sitting between them. CDR1 is SGHTA, CDR2 FQGNSA, per germline. CDR3 nucleotide sequence: TGTGCCAGCGAGGTTACGCCTGGAAACACCATATATTTT. Its translation is CASEVTPGNTIYF.

The rearrangement uses TRBV2 and TRBJ1-2; TRBD1 matches 9 bases. Trimming at V came to 7 bases and at J to 3 bases, leaving 3 bases not matched to a gene. Germline values: CDR1 SNHLY, CDR2 FYNNEI. This CDR3 has 13 amino acids. As DNA, the CDR3 is TGTGCCAGCAACGGACAGGGGTACTATGGCTACACCTTC. Amino acids: CASNGQGYYGYTF.

This chain joins TRBV28 and TRBJ1-6, with D possibly matching TRBD1 (5 bases). The CDR3 is 13 amino acids. Per germline, CDR1 MDHEN and CDR2 SYDVKM. Trimming cost V 7 bases and J 8 bases, with 12 bases left between them. CDR3 region: CASMNRGHSPLHF. Written as DNA, the CDR3 is TGTGCCAGCATGAATAGGGGCCATTCACCCCTCCACTTT.

V gene TRBV5-5 combines with J gene TRBJ2-5, with D possibly TRBD1 on 5 matching bases. The CDR3 is 14 residues long. Germline lookup yields CDR1 SGHKS and CDR2 YYEKEE (reference sequence). V was pared by 4 bases and J by 7 bases, with 17 bases between. The CDR3 is CASSDGHIEGTQYF. In nucleotides, the CDR3 is TGTGCCAGCAGCGACGGACATATTGAAGGGACCCAGTACTTC.

The V call is TRBV5-1, the J call TRBJ2-1; TRBD1 agrees at 8 bases. The CDR3 has 12 amino acids. Germline CDR1 and CDR2: SGHRS and YFSETQ. V was clipped by 3 bases and J by 8 bases; unmatched bases: 1. CDR3 amino acids: CASSSTGDEQFF. DNA of the CDR3: TGCGCCAGCAGCTCGACAGGGGATGAGCAGTTCTTC.

The chain carries TRBV2 and TRBJ1-3; TRBD1 matches at 9 bases. The CDR3 length is 18 residues. Germline lookup yields CDR1 SNHLY and CDR2 FYNNEI. Trimming removed 4 bases from V and 9 bases from J; junction bases left unmatched: 19. CDR3 amino acids: CASSGDPWGPGTGITIYF. CDR3 in DNA: TGTGCCAGCAGTGGAGACCCTTGGGGTCCCGGGACAGGGATCACCATATATTTT.

The chain carries TRBV28 and TRBJ2-2; TRBD2 aligns across 14 bases. The CDR3 has 17 amino acids. Germline loops: CDR1 MDHEN, CDR2 SYDVKM. J gave up 5 bases and V 4 bases, and 6 bases lay outside the gene matches. CDR3 in amino acids: CASSSGGLAGGTGELFF. CDR3 in DNA: TGTGCCAGCAGTTCTGGAGGACTAGCGGGGGGAACCGGGGAGCTGTTTTTT.

This chain links TRBV7-3 with TRBJ2-1, with TRBD2 identical over 10 bases. The CDR3 consists of 17 residues. V lost 2 bases and J lost 0; bases outside the gene matches: 4. The germline CDR1 and CDR2 sequences are SGHTA and FQGTGA. The DNA for the CDR3 is TGTGCCAGCAGCTTATCCAGCGGGGGGGCCTCCTACAATGAGCAGTTCTTC. Its protein product is CASSLSSGGASYNEQFF.

The J gene is TRBJ1-5, the V gene TRBV30; unclear D gene. V gave up 3 bases and J gave up 2 bases, with 5 bases separating them. Germline V gene data show CDR1 as GTSNPN and CDR2 as SVGIG (reference sequence). The CDR3 sequence is 12 residues long. The CDR3 region is CAWRARNQPQHF. The CDR3 DNA reads TGTGCCTGGAGGGCCCGCAATCAGCCCCAGCATTTT.

V is TRBV29-1 and J is TRBJ1-2; D remains unclear. Germline values: CDR1 SQVTM, CDR2 ANQGSEA. The CDR3 totals 12 residues. Trimming cost V 3 bases and J 6 bases, with 11 bases left between them. The CDR3 DNA reads as TGCAGCGTTGACGGGATGAGAGATGGCTACACCTTC. Translating it yields CSVDGMRDGYTF.

J is TRBJ2-7 and V is TRBV7-9; 8 bases agree with TRBD1. CDR1 is SEHNR, CDR2 FQNEAQ, per germline (reference sequence). The trim removed 2 bases at V and 4 bases at J, leaving 4 bases unmatched. The CDR3 loop spans 14 amino acids. The DNA for the CDR3 is TGTGCCAGCAGCTTACGGACAGGGTATTACGAGCAGTACTTC. Amino acid sequence: CASSLRTGYYEQYF.

The CDR3 protein is CASSLYSAGRKAFF. The CDR3, as DNA: TGTGCCAGCAGTTTATATTCGGCAGGGAGGAAAGCTTTCTTT. The chain has TRBV28 and TRBJ1-1; the D gene is possibly TRBD1 (5 bases). The CDR3 spans 14 residues. The V end was cut by 1 base, the J end by 9 bases, with 15 bases between. The germline CDR1 and CDR2 sequences are MDHEN and SYDVKM.

Turning to this clone: Other DNA sequences of this sample code for an identical CDR3. This sequence joins TRBV27 and TRBJ1-2; maybe TRBD1 (6 bases). Trimming cost V 6 bases and J 3 bases, with 11 bases left between them. The CDR3 length is 13 residues. Germline V lookup: CDR1 MNHEY, CDR2 SMNVEV (reference sequence). The CDR3 DNA sequence: TGTGCCAGCAGAATAGGGGGAGACTATGGCTACACCTTC. Encoded protein: CASRIGGDYGYTF.

The chain links TRBV10-3 to TRBJ2-3, with D possibly being TRBD1 or TRBD2 (5 bases each). This CDR3 contains 14 residues. Germline V gives CDR1 ENHRY, CDR2 SYGVKD. V lost 10 bases and J lost 1, with 15 bases in between. The CDR3 loop reads CATKGTHGTDTQYF. CDR3 in DNA: TGTGCCACCAAGGGGACCCACGGCACAGATACGCAGTATTTT.

This sequence joins TRBV6-5 and TRBJ1-2; TRBD1 is a possible D gene (5 bases). The CDR3 runs 14 residues. V lost 7 bases to trimming and J lost 6 bases, with 18 bases between them. Germline V gene sequence: CDR1 MNHEY, CDR2 SVGAGI. The chain's CDR3 is CASTGGSYFNGYTF. CDR3 in DNA: TGTGCCAGCACGGGGGGAAGTTATTTCAATGGCTACACCTTC.

In DNA, the CDR3 is TGTGCCAGAAGCTTAAATCGGGGGCCGAACATTCAGTACTTC. Its translation is CARSLNRGPNIQYF. The chain uses TRBV5-3 and TRBJ2-4; D assignment may be TRBD1 or TRBD2 (6 bases each). TRBV5-3 is classed as an ORF, of uncertain function. The V end was cut by 2 bases, the J end by 7 bases, with 13 bases between. The CDR3 has 14 residues.

V is TRBV6-5 and J is TRBJ1-1, with unresolved D. Germline V gene lookup returns CDR1 MNHEY and CDR2 SVGAGI. The V and J ends lost 0 bases and 4 bases respectively, with 6 bases between them. The CDR3 has 13 residues. CDR3 bases: TGTGCCAGCAGTTACTCGCTCGCCACTGAAGCTTTCTTT. The encoded protein is CASSYSLATEAFF.

The chain carries TRBV6-5 and TRBJ1-5; D gene ambiguous. Trimming removed 6 bases from V and 0 bases from J, with 9 bases in between. CDR3 size: 14 residues. The V gene's germline CDR1 is MNHEY and CDR2 SVGAGI. The chain's CDR3 is CASRARYSNQPQHF. The CDR3 bases are TGTGCCAGCAGGGCACGTTATAGCAATCAGCCCCAGCATTTT.

This chain links TRBV15 with TRBJ1-6, with TRBD1 matching 7 bases. CDR3 length: 15 amino acids. Germline V gene data show CDR1 as LNHNV and CDR2 as YYDKDF (reference sequence). The V gene end was trimmed by 5 bases and the J gene end by 5 bases; junction bases not matched to a gene: 6. This CDR3 reads CATSPRDRDNSPLHF. CDR3 nucleotides: TGTGCCACCAGCCCCCGAGACAGGGATAATTCACCCCTCCACTTT.

The chain has TRBV12-3 or TRBV12-4 and TRBJ1-1; the D is unclear. Trimming stripped 2 bases from V and 4 bases from J, with 2 bases between. The CDR3 length is 11 residues. CDR3 sequence reads: CASSLFTEAFF. In DNA form, the CDR3 reads TGTGCCAGCAGTTTATTCACTGAAGCTTTCTTT.

This clone was seen once. The chain is built from TRBV7-3 and TRBJ2-5; D is unresolved. The CDR3 consists of 15 residues. The V end was cut by 4 bases, the J end by 5 bases, with 17 bases between. The germline gives CDR1 SGHTA, CDR2 FQGTGA. This CDR3 is CASSSSRGAGETQYF. CDR3 bases: TGTGCCAGCAGCTCGTCCCGCGGAGCCGGGGAGACCCAGTACTTC.